This T cell receptor (beta chain) came from a study of CD8 T cells in ankylosing spondylitis. Study results and caveats: Some motif variants had been reported before (in reactive arthritis synovial fluid and blood).

The authors made TCR beta libraries by quantitative 5'-RACE with molecular barcodes. TCRdb fed the 5' RACE reads into MiXCR, producing one record per CDR3 protein. This table holds about 92,000 distinct CDR3 sequences, roughly 9.6% found once. V dropped 2 bases and J dropped 9 bases, with 11 bases sitting between them. The germline V gene has CDR1 SGHTA and CDR2 FQGTGA. The CDR3 is 14 amino acids. This clonotype was recorded at least ten times. What it recognizes is unknown. The sequence derives from a male donor with ankylosing spondylitis or in good health (not recorded which). The sequenced sample consisted of blood, either unsorted or a sorted T cell fraction (not recorded which). The rearrangement joins TRBV7-3 to TRBJ1-6; D not certain. The CDR3 DNA sequence: TGTGCCAGCAGCTTACAGGCGGCTGCTTCACCCCTCCACTTT. Amino acids: CASSLQAAASPLHF.